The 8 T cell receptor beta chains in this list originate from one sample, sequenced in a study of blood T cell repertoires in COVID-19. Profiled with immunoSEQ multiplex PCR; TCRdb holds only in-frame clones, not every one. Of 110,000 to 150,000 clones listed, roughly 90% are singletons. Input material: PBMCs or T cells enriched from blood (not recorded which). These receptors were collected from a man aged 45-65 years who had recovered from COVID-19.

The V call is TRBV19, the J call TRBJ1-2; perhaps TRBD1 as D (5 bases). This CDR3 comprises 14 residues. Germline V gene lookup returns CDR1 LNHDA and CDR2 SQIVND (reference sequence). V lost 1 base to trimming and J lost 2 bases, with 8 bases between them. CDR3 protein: CASSIGRVNYGYTF. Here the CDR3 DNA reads TGTGCCAGTAGTATAGGCAGGGTGAACTATGGCTACACCTTC.

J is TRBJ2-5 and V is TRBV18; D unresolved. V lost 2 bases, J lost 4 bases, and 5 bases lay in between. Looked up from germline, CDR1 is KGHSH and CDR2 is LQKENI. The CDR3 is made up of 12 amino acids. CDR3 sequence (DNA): TGTGCCAGCTCACCAGGCCTAGAGACCCAGTACTTC. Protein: CASSPGLETQYF.

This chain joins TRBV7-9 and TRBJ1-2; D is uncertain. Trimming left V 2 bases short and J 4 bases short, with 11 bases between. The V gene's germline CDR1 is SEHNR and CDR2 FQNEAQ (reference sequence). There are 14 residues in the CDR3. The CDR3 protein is CASSLKGSGYGYTF. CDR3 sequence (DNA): TGTGCCAGCAGCTTAAAGGGTAGCGGCTATGGCTACACCTTC.

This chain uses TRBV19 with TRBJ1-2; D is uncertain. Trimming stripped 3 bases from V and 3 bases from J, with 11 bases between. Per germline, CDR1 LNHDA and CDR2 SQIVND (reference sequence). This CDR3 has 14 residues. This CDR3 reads CASSIQGLYYGYTF. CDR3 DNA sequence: TGTGCCAGTAGTATCCAAGGACTCTACTATGGCTACACCTTC.

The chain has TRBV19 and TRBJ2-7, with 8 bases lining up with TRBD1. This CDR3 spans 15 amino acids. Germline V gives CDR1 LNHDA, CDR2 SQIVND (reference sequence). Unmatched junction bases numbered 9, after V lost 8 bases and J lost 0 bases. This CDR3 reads CASYLGQVSSYEQYF. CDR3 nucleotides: TGTGCCAGTTATTTGGGACAGGTGAGCTCCTACGAGCAGTACTTC. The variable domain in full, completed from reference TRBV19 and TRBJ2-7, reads DGGITQSPKYLFRKEGQNVTLSCEQNLNHDAMYWYRQDPGQGLRLIYYSQIVNDFQKGDIAEGYSVSREKKESFPLTVTSAQKNPTAFYLCASYLGQVSSYEQYFGPGTRLTVT.

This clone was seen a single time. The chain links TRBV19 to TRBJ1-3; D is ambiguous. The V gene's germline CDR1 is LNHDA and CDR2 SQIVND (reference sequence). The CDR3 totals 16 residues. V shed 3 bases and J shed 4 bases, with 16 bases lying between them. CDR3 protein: CASSMSSVTAGNTIYF. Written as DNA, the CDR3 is TGTGCCAGTAGTATGAGTAGCGTGACCGCCGGAAACACCATATATTTT.

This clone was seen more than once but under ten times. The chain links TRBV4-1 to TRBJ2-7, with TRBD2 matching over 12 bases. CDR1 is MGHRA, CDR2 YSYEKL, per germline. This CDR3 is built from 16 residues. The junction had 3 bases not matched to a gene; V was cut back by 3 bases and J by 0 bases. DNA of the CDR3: TGCGCCAGCAGCCAGCCGGGACTAGCGGGCTCCTACGAGCAGTACTTC. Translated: CASSQPGLAGSYEQYF.

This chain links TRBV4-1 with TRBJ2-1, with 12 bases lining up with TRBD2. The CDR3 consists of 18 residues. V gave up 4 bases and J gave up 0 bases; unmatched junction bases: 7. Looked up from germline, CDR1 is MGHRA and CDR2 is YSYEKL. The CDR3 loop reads CASSPRQTSGSSYNEQFF. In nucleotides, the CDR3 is TGCGCCAGCAGCCCCCGACAGACTAGCGGGAGCTCCTACAATGAGCAGTTCTTC.